Listed here are 18 T cell receptor beta chains from one sample, sequenced in a study of CD8 T cells in Susac syndrome. Random hexamers were used to reverse transcribe about 0.45 to 1 ug of RNA. TCRdb re-called the immunoSEQ multiplex PCR reads with MiXCR, one entry per CDR3 protein. The data contain more than 150,000 distinct CDR3 sequences, about 90% of them singletons. The sample comprised CD4+ T cells from PBMCs. Receptors were obtained from a human donor in good health.

The genes are TRBV6-2 or TRBV6-3 and TRBJ2-3; the match to TRBD1 covers 9 bases. Germline values: CDR1 MNHEY, CDR2 SVGEGT. V lost 3 bases and J lost 5; bases outside the gene matches: 9. The CDR3 sequence is 16 residues long. This CDR3 is CASSYFGTGIGDTQYF. Written as DNA, the CDR3 is TGTGCCAGCAGTTATTTCGGGACAGGGATTGGAGATACGCAGTATTTT.

V and J are TRBV15 and TRBJ2-2, with TRBD2 matching 8 bases. This CDR3 spans 16 amino acids. Losses at the gene ends were 6 bases for V and 6 bases for J; bases not matched to a gene: 12. Germline loops: CDR1 LNHNV, CDR2 YYDKDF (reference sequence). CDR3 sequence reads: CATRYSGRGLAGELFF. As DNA, the CDR3 is TGTGCCACCAGATACAGCGGGAGAGGGTTGGCCGGGGAGCTGTTTTTT.

This chain uses TRBV11-2 with TRBJ2-5, with TRBD2 matching 9 bases. After removal of 3 bases from V and 2 bases from J, the junction contained 13 bases not matched to a gene. This CDR3 is 18 amino acids long. CDR1 and CDR2 from the germline V gene are SGHAT and FQNNGV. The CDR3 nucleotides are TGTGCCAGCAGCTTCCTGGTTTTGAGCGGGGGGATACAAGAGACCCAGTACTTC. The encoded protein is CASSFLVLSGGIQETQYF.

V is TRBV28 and J is TRBJ1-1, with 7 nucleotides matching TRBD1. The CDR3 has 16 amino acids. In germline, CDR1 is MDHEN, CDR2 SYDVKM. V was clipped by 6 bases and J by 3 bases; unmatched bases: 13. CDR3: CASRPSGGGAYTEAFF. The CDR3 nucleotides read TGTGCCAGCAGACCCTCGGGAGGGGGCGCGTACACTGAAGCTTTCTTT.

In the case of this clonotype: One junction end does not reproduce the germline sequence, and a read error may be involved. The chain is built from TRBV27 and TRBJ2-1; D is unresolved. The CDR3 has 15 residues. In germline, CDR1 is MNHEY, CDR2 SMNVEV (reference sequence). The CDR3 nucleotides read TGTGCCAGCAGCCGTTCTCTATTCTCCCACAATGAGCAGTTCTTC. Amino acids: CASSRSLFSHNEQFF.

The rearrangement joins TRBV24-1 to TRBJ2-7; possible D gene TRBD1, 5 bases. This CDR3 contains 14 residues. The V end lost 3 bases, the J end lost 5 bases, and 13 bases lay between the germline ends. From germline, CDR1 is KGHDR and CDR2 SFDVKD. DNA of the CDR3: TGTGCCACCAGTGATCGTAGGTCAGGGAACGAGCAGTACTTC. Translation: CATSDRRSGNEQYF.

This chain links TRBV29-1 with TRBJ2-3; 8 nucleotides agree with TRBD2. J lost 5 bases, V lost 7 bases, and 14 bases had no gene match. The CDR3 is made up of 15 amino acids. The germline V gene has CDR1 SQVTM and CDR2 ANQGSEA. The CDR3 nucleotides are TGCAGCGCCGCCGGAGCGGGGGATGCTGGAGATACGCAGTATTTT. Translation: CSAAGAGDAGDTQYF.

The chain links TRBV28 to TRBJ2-7, with 8 bases aligning to TRBD2. With V trimmed by 7 bases and J by 3 bases, 8 bases remained unmatched. Germline loops: CDR1 MDHEN, CDR2 SYDVKM. The CDR3 has 14 amino acids. The CDR3 region is CASTPSGGFYEQYF. The CDR3 DNA reads as TGTGCCAGCACCCCCAGCGGGGGCTTCTACGAGCAGTACTTC.

J is TRBJ1-2 and V is TRBV7-2; no clear D gene. V dropped 5 bases and J dropped 3 bases, with 13 bases sitting between them. The CDR3 has 14 residues. Germline CDR1 reads SGHTA; CDR2 reads FQGNSA. The CDR3 nucleotides read TGTGCCAGCAGCCGGGAGGCAGAAGACTATGGCTACACCTTC. Its protein is CASSREAEDYGYTF.

The CDR3 bases are TGTGCCAGCAGTATGACAGGGGGCATAACTGAAGCTTTCTTT. As protein: CASSMTGGITEAFF. The genes are TRBV5-4 and TRBJ1-1, with TRBD1 matching over 10 bases. The CDR3 sequence is 14 residues long. Germline V gene sequence: CDR1 SGHNT, CDR2 YYREEE (reference sequence). With 5 bases clipped from V and 5 bases from J, the junction kept 6 bases outside the gene matches.

The J gene is TRBJ1-5, the V gene TRBV6-1; D gene uncertain. The CDR3 is 14 residues long. The V gene's germline CDR1 is MNHNS and CDR2 SASEGT. With 5 bases removed from V and 2 bases from J, the gap between germline ends came to 10 bases. The CDR3 DNA reads as TGTGCCAGCAGTCTGAAAACGGGCAATCAGCCCCAGCATTTT. It encodes CASSLKTGNQPQHF.

The chain is built from TRBV20-1 and TRBJ2-7; D is ambiguous. The ends were cut back, 0 bases at V and 1 base at J, with 10 bases in the middle. Germline V gene lookup returns CDR1 DFQATT and CDR2 SNEGSKA (reference sequence). This CDR3 is 14 amino acids long. The CDR3 loop reads CSARDQGRSYEQYF. CDR3 coding DNA: TGCAGTGCTAGAGATCAAGGCAGGTCCTACGAGCAGTACTTC.

The chain carries TRBV19 and TRBJ2-5; D not resolved. The CDR3 consists of 14 residues. Per the germline V gene, CDR1 is LNHDA and CDR2 is SQIVND (reference sequence). The V end was cut by 4 bases, the J end by 5 bases, with 14 bases between. The CDR3 here is CASSRPGPPETQYF. CDR3 in DNA: TGTGCCAGTAGTAGGCCTGGGCCCCCGGAGACCCAGTACTTC.

This clonotype has just one count. This chain joins TRBV28 and TRBJ2-1, with D hard to call. CDR3 length: 13 residues. V dropped 6 bases and J dropped 7 bases, with 13 bases sitting between them. Germline V gives CDR1 MDHEN, CDR2 SYDVKM. CDR3 nucleotide sequence: TGTGCCAGCAGCCCGACCCGGCCTAATGAGCAGTTCTTC. As protein: CASSPTRPNEQFF.

The chain employs TRBV20-1 and TRBJ1-5; a possible D gene is TRBD1 (5 bases). From germline, CDR1 is DFQATT and CDR2 SNEGSKA (reference sequence). V was pared by 7 bases and J by 0 bases, with 10 bases between. The CDR3 contains 13 residues. The CDR3 spells CSGADSSNQPQHF. CDR3 DNA sequence: TGCAGTGGGGCCGACAGTAGCAATCAGCCCCAGCATTTT.

The DNA for the CDR3 is TGTGCCAGCAGTCTGCCGGGACAATTAAACACTGAAGCTTTCTTT. Translated: CASSLPGQLNTEAFF. The chain uses TRBV28 and TRBJ1-1; perhaps TRBD1 as D (6 bases). V was trimmed by 5 bases and J by 2 bases, leaving 15 bases between them. Per germline, CDR1 MDHEN and CDR2 SYDVKM. The CDR3 is made up of 15 amino acids.

The chain is built from TRBV7-3 and TRBJ2-3; D uncertain. There are 14 residues in the CDR3. CDR1 and CDR2 from the germline V gene are SGHTA and FQGTGA. V was shortened by 0 bases and J by 2 bases, with 6 bases between the two germline ends. The CDR3 nucleotides are TGTGCCAGCAGCTTAACCCCCCTCACAGATACGCAGTATTTT. This translates into CASSLTPLTDTQYF.

This chain connects TRBV28 to TRBJ1-5; 8 bases are shared with TRBD1. Germline V gene data show CDR1 as MDHEN and CDR2 as SYDVKM. The CDR3 consists of 16 residues. Trimming took 5 bases from V and 1 from J; bases not matched to a gene: 7. CDR3: CASSTTGVVSNQPQHF. Written as DNA, the CDR3 is TGTGCCAGCAGTACGACAGGGGTTGTAAGCAATCAGCCCCAGCATTTT.